This T cell receptor (beta chain) was found in a study of T cell repertoires in cytomegalovirus infection. In the study overall: Both recently identified HLA-C-restricted and well-studied HLA-B-restricted CMV epitopes were used in the study. Evidence of both CMV infection and a matching HLA type came from public TCR beta signatures.

Whole-study results and caveats: HLA-C-restricted, CMV-specific TCR beta clonotypes were dominant ex vivo. Summed frequency of shared TCR beta families picked out CMV carriers who also had the relevant HLA.

TCRdb analysed the reads with MiXCR anew, one entry per CDR3 protein. Among 570,000 or so distinct CDR3 sequences listed, 40% were seen once. Note on this clonotype: Its antigen is still unknown.

The material was cultured PBMCs, obtained from culture after CMV antigen stimulation. The sequence was collected from a human donor in good health (CMV status not recorded). Some clones in this sample may be carry-over from other donors' samples.

This chain's CDR3 is CSAHPDSNQPQHF. The DNA for the CDR3 is TGCAGTGCTCACCCTGACAGTAATCAGCCCCAGCATTTT. The chain uses TRBV20-1 and TRBJ1-5, with a possible D match to TRBD1 (5 bases). Germline-derived CDR1 and CDR2 are DFQATT and SNEGSKA (reference sequence). The CDR3 runs to 13 residues. Trimming pared 5 bases from V and 4 bases from J, leaving 12 bases between.